This is a list of T cell receptor beta chains from one sample in a study of cytomegalovirus exposure and HLA in healthy donors. Assay: immunoSEQ multiplex PCR; the TCRdb copy retains only in-frame clones and omits some. The sample data list approximately 34,000 clones. Sequencing was performed on PBMCs. The receptors here all came from a woman aged 40 to 50 in good health and CMV-seropositive. Each CDR3 is given with its conserved first and last residue. The D gene is left open where the match is weak.

d_call | j_call | v_call | cdr3_nt | cdr3_aa
- | TRBJ1-1 | TRBV5-1 | TGCGCCAGCAGCTTGATAGGGGTGAACACTGAAGCTTTCTTT | CASSLIGVNTEAFF
TRBD2 | TRBJ2-3 | TRBV7-2 | TGTGCCAGCAGCATGGGGCTAGCGGGAGCGGATACGCAGTATTTT | CASSMGLAGADTQYF
TRBD1 | TRBJ2-2 | TRBV6-1 | TGTGCCAGCAGTGTCAGGGGGTACACCGGGGAGCTGTTTTTT | CASSVRGYTGELFF
- | TRBJ2-2 | TRBV30 | TGTGCCTGGAGTGGGGGCCCCGGGGAGCTGTTTTTT | CAWSGGPGELFF
- | TRBJ2-2 | TRBV7-9 | TGTGCCAGCAGCTTAGTAATGATGACAGAGAACACCGGGGAGCTGTTTTTT | CASSLVMMTENTGELFF
- | TRBJ2-3 | TRBV2 | TGTGCCAGCAGTCGGACAGATACGCAGTATTTT | CASSRTDTQYF
- | TRBJ1-1 | TRBV19 | TGTGCCAGTAGCCCACATCCGGAGGGCACTGAAGCTTTCTTT | CASSPHPEGTEAFF
- | TRBJ1-5 | TRBV5-5 | TGTGCCAGCAGCTTGGATACGGGACAACGAAATCAGCCCCAGCATTTT | CASSLDTGQRNQPQHF
- | TRBJ1-5 | TRBV19 | TGTGCCAGTAGCCCGGAGGCTCCCAATCAGCCCCAGCATTTT | CASSPEAPNQPQHF
- | TRBJ2-5 | TRBV6-1 | TGTGCCAGTGCGAACGACGAAGGGCGGGGCCGAAAGCAGTACTTC | CASANDEGRGRKQYF
TRBD2 | TRBJ2-1 | TRBV4-2 | TGTGCCAGCAGCCAACCTGGGGGGACTAGCGTCCACAATGAGCAGTTCTTC | CASSQPGGTSVHNEQFF
- | TRBJ1-6 | TRBV19 | TGTGCCAGTAGTGCGACGGGAGGTGGCAATTCACCCCTCCACTTT | CASSATGGGNSPLHF
TRBD2 | TRBJ2-7 | TRBV10-2 | TGCGCCAGCAGTGAGGGGAGCGGGGGTAGGGGCGAGCAGTACTTC | CASSEGSGGRGEQYF
TRBD2 | TRBJ2-7 | TRBV6-5 | TGTGCCAGCAGTTACTCCGGGACTAGGCTTTACGAGCAGTACTTC | CASSYSGTRLYEQYF
TRBD2 | TRBJ2-7 | TRBV6-6 | TGTGCCAGCAGCCAGACTAGCGGGGGGAACAACTACGAGCAGTACTTC | CASSQTSGGNNYEQYF
- | TRBJ2-2 | TRBV15 | TGTGCCACCAGCAGAGATTTGGTGGGCTTGGCAGGGCCCCAGTTCGCGAACACCGGGGAGCTGTTTTTT | CATSRDLVGLAGPQFANTGELFF
TRBD1 | TRBJ1-2 | TRBV5-1 | TGCGCCAGCAGCTTGGATGGACAGGGGTTTCGTGGCTACACCTTC | CASSLDGQGFRGYTF
- | TRBJ2-7 | TRBV28 | TGTGCCAGCAGTTTAGGTTCAGGGAAACGATACGAGCAGTACTTC | CASSLGSGKRYEQYF
- | TRBJ2-1 | TRBV9 | TGTGCCAGCAGCGTAAATGGGGGCTCCGAGCAGTTCTTC | CASSVNGGSEQFF
TRBD2 | TRBJ2-1 | TRBV9 | TGTGCCAGCAGCCCGGGGGTAGCGGGAGGGTCAAATGAGCAGTTCTTC | CASSPGVAGGSNEQFF
TRBD2 | TRBJ2-3 | TRBV7-6 | TGTGCCAGCAGCTTAGAAGCGGGGGGGACCTGGCGCACAGATACGCAGTATTTT | CASSLEAGGTWRTDTQYF
- | TRBJ2-5 | TRBV5-6 | TGTGCCAGCAGCTTAAAAGGCAGGGGCCAAGAGACCCAGTACTTC | CASSLKGRGQETQYF
TRBD1 | TRBJ1-4 | TRBV30 | TGTGCCTGGAGTACCCGACAGGGGCGCTCGGAACTGTTTTTT | CAWSTRQGRSELFF
- | TRBJ1-3 | TRBV28 | TGTGCCAGCAGGGGACCAGGGGACGGAAACACCATATATTTT | CASRGPGDGNTIYF
- | TRBJ1-2 | TRBV9 | TGTGCCAGCAGCGTAGACCCTTCCAGGTCCCTCTATGGCTACACCTTC | CASSVDPSRSLYGYTF
TRBD2 | TRBJ2-1 | TRBV7-9 | TGTGCCAGCAGCCCTGCCGGGACTAGCGTATACAATGAGCAGTTCTTC | CASSPAGTSVYNEQFF
- | TRBJ2-3 | TRBV27 | TGTGCCAGCAGTACCGATTTCGGTACGCAGTATTTT | CASSTDFGTQYF
- | TRBJ2-2 | TRBV7-9 | TGTGCCAGCAGCCACCGAGCGGTTCCGAACACCGGGGAGCTGTTTTTT | CASSHRAVPNTGELFF
TRBD2 | TRBJ2-5 | TRBV19 | TGTGCCAGTAGTACTAGCGGGAGGTTGGAGACCCAGTACTTC | CASSTSGRLETQYF
TRBD1 | TRBJ2-7 | TRBV28 | TGTGCCAGCAGTTTATATGGGAGAATCGGGACAGGGACCTCCTACGAGCAGTACTTC | CASSLYGRIGTGTSYEQYF
TRBD2 | TRBJ2-1 | TRBV6-1 | TGTGCCAGCGCAGTAGCGGGGGGAACTTACAATGAGCAGTTCTTC | CASAVAGGTYNEQFF
TRBD1 | TRBJ1-5 | TRBV2 | TGTGCCAGCAGTGGGACAGGGGATCAGCCCCAGCATTTT | CASSGTGDQPQHF
TRBD2 | TRBJ2-5 | TRBV11-1 | TGTGCCAGCAGCTCAAGGACTAGCGGGAACGGGGTGGAGACCCAGTACTTC | CASSSRTSGNGVETQYF
- | TRBJ1-4 | TRBV4-1 | TGCGCCAGCAGCCAAGATGGAGGGGTCAATGAAAAACTGTTTTTT | CASSQDGGVNEKLFF
TRBD2 | TRBJ2-1 | TRBV4-1 | TGCGCCAGCAGCCAAGATCCCCCAGCGGGAGGGCGAGATGAGCAGTTCTTC | CASSQDPPAGGRDEQFF
- | TRBJ1-6 | TRBV9 | TGTGCCAGCAGCGTAAGGGGGGGGCAAGGTTCACCCCTCCACTTT | CASSVRGGQGSPLHF
TRBD1 | TRBJ1-2 | TRBV30 | TGTGCCTGGAACACAGGGACAGCGATTGGCTACTATGGCTACACCTTC | CAWNTGTAIGYYGYTF
- | TRBJ1-1 | TRBV28 | TGTGCCAGCAAGGCGGGCGTTACTGAAGCTTTCTTT | CASKAGVTEAFF
- | TRBJ1-1 | TRBV6-5 | TGTGCCAGCAGTTACTTGGGGGCCCAGGCTTTTTTT | CASSYLGAQAFF
- | TRBJ2-7 | TRBV28 | TGTGCCAGCAGGGTCTACGCTCCTGCCTACGAGCAGTACTTC | CASRVYAPAYEQYF
- | TRBJ1-5 | TRBV19 | TGTGCCAGTAGTCCCTTCCCGACAGGAAATAGCAATCAGCCCCAGCATTTT | CASSPFPTGNSNQPQHF
- | TRBJ2-2 | TRBV19 | TGTGCCAGTAGTGAGCTAGCGCGGGGACCGAACACCGGGGAGCTGTTTTTT | CASSELARGPNTGELFF
- | TRBJ2-1 | TRBV11-2 | TGTGCCAGCCTAGCGACTATGGACAATGAGCAGTTCTTC | CASLATMDNEQFF
- | TRBJ1-5 | TRBV28 | TGTGCCAGCAGTTCCGACAGGCGCGATAATCAGCCCCAGCATTTT | CASSSDRRDNQPQHF
TRBD1 | TRBJ1-5 | TRBV19 | TGTGCCAGTAGTGGCGGACAGGCCGAGAGGCCCCAGCATTTT | CASSGGQAERPQHF